The clone carrying this T cell receptor (beta chain) was counted at least ten times. At one boundary the junction diverges from the germline segment, which might be a read error. Unique molecular identifiers tagged the TCRbeta library. TCRdb fed the PCR reads into MiXCR, producing one record per CDR3 protein. The table shows around 71,000 distinct CDR3 sequences, with 6% to 8.5% occurring only once. CDR1 and CDR2 (germline): ENHRY, SYGVKD. CDR3 length: 16 amino acids. These data come from a study of T-cell reconstitution after alpha-beta-depleted transplantation in children. The starting material was PBMCs from the stem cell graft donor, obtained from the stem cell graft. The source is a human donor who donated a stem cell graft to a child with acute lymphoblastic leukemia. The V call is TRBV10-3, the J call TRBJ2-6; TRBD1 might be the D (5 bases). The CDR3 is CAISESTSSGANVLPF. The CDR3 coding sequence is TGTGCCATCAGTGAGTCGACCAGCTCTGGGGCCAACGTCCTGCCTTTC.